The TCR beta chain under discussion was sequenced for a study of cytomegalovirus exposure and HLA in healthy donors. Study context: From HLA-typed donors, an early data release held tens of millions of unique TCRs. There were some 380 genotyped donors. Of these, roughly 80% fell in the genetic ancestry cluster associated with self-reported Caucasian donors. Points from the study as a whole: Judged likely to be a sequencing artifact was a cluster of highly shared sequence variants.

Concerning this clone itself: Its antigen is unidentified.

The PCR made use of 60 Vbeta and 13 Jbeta primers. This table comes from immunoSEQ multiplex PCR, and its TCRdb copy is limited to in-frame clones, with some not included. The table records 150,000 to 200,000 clones, 60% to 80% of them present only once. CDR3 length equals 15 residues. Germline V gene data show CDR1 as SEHNR and CDR2 as FQNEAQ (reference sequence). V was cut by 1 base and J by 0 bases, with 10 bases left in between. The TCR sequence derives from a woman aged 40 to 49 in good health and CMV-seropositive. The chain carries TRBV7-9 and TRBJ2-7; tentatively, D is TRBD2 (7 bases). The sample taken for sequencing was PBMCs. The CDR3 DNA reads TGTGCCAGCAGCTTAGTTAGGGGGGGCTCCTACGAGCAGTACTTC. Protein product: CASSLVRGGSYEQYF.